This T cell receptor (beta chain) stems from a study of T cell repertoires in cytomegalovirus infection. Study-wide results and caveats: CMV-specific HLA-C-restricted TCR beta clonotypes dominated the ex vivo response. The study identified carriers of CMV plus the relevant HLA from cumulative public TCR beta family frequency.

TCRdb reanalysed the reads using MiXCR and keeps one entry per CDR3 protein. Among approximately 300,000 distinct CDR3 sequences listed, 25% to 30% were seen once. The CDR3 is made up of 12 amino acids. V lost 6 bases to trimming and J lost 6 bases, with 12 bases between them. This clonotype was detected many times. Its antigen is currently unknown. The sequencing used cultured PBMCs, collected from culture after CMV antigen stimulation. The clonotype originates from a human donor in good health (CMV status not recorded). Some clones in this sample may be carry-over from other donors' samples. The chain combines TRBV12-3 or TRBV12-4 with TRBJ2-7; D call uncertain. This CDR3 reads CASSTISGEQYF. The CDR3, as DNA: TGTGCCAGCAGCACGATATCGGGCGAGCAGTACTTC.